These 26 T cell receptor beta chains came from one sample sequenced in a study of memory CD4+ T cells and cytomegalovirus serostatus. Single viable CD3+CD4+CD8-CD45RO+ cells were sorted as the memory CD4+ T cells. The repertoire was sequenced with immunoSEQ multiplex PCR; TCRdb's copy has only in-frame clones and lacks some. The table shows more than 35,000 clones, with roughly 80% occurring only once. Sequenced input: memory CD4+ T cells from blood. These receptors all stem from an adult in good health and CMV-seronegative.

Concerning this clone itself: At the DNA level, this CDR3 is encoded by other sequences in the same sample as well. This sequence joins TRBV5-1 and TRBJ1-1, with D unclear. The CDR3 contains 14 residues. CDR1 is SGHRS and CDR2 is YFSETQ in the germline V gene. Trimming left V 0 bases short and J 1 base short, with 7 bases between. The CDR3 coding sequence is TGCGCCAGCAGCTTGGCCCTGGGGAACACTGAAGCTTTCTTT. Translating gives CASSLALGNTEAFF.

The chain joins TRBV14 to TRBJ2-7; D not resolved. The CDR3 extends over 13 amino acids. Germline CDR1 reads SGHDN; CDR2 reads FVKESK. The V gene lost 0 bases and the J gene lost 3 bases, with 6 bases spanning the gap. In nucleotides, the CDR3 is TGTGCCAGCAGCCAAGATAAGGGCTACGAGCAGTACTTC. This translates into CASSQDKGYEQYF.

The chain uses TRBV5-1 and TRBJ1-1; D is unclear. Trimming took off 4 bases at V and 6 bases at J, with 7 bases between the two ends. From germline, CDR1 is SGHRS and CDR2 YFSETQ. CDR3 length equals 11 residues. The CDR3 protein is CASSERSEAFF. Written as DNA, the CDR3 is TGCGCCAGCAGCGAAAGGTCTGAAGCTTTCTTT. Drawing the rest from reference TRBV5-1 and TRBJ1-1, the complete variable domain is KAGVTQTPRYLIKTRGQQVTLSCSPISGHRSVSWYQQTPGQGLQFLFEYFSETQRNKGNFPGRFSGRQFSNSRSEMNVSTLELGDSALYLCASSERSEAFFGQGTRLTVV.

The chain recombines TRBV5-4 with TRBJ2-5, with TRBD1 identical over 7 bases. The trim removed 4 bases at V and 5 bases at J, leaving 11 bases unmatched. Germline V gene data show CDR1 as SGHNT and CDR2 as YYREEE (reference sequence). CDR3 length: 15 amino acids. The chain's CDR3 is CASSLDRDRMETQYF. CDR3 DNA sequence: TGTGCCAGCAGCCTAGACAGGGATAGGATGGAGACCCAGTACTTC.

The chain links TRBV5-4 to TRBJ1-5, with unresolved D. Trimming took 0 bases from V and 5 from J, leaving 6 bases between them. The germline gives CDR1 SGHNT, CDR2 YYREEE (reference sequence). This CDR3 is 13 amino acids long. CDR3 sequence reads: CASSLGGDQPQHF. The CDR3 region has the DNA TGTGCCAGCAGCTTGGGGGGTGATCAGCCCCAGCATTTT.

This chain joins TRBV2 and TRBJ1-5, with 10 nucleotides matching TRBD1. The CDR3 extends over 15 amino acids. Germline CDR1 and CDR2: SNHLY and FYNNEI. V gave up 4 bases and J gave up 6 bases; unmatched junction bases: 6. The CDR3 loop reads CASSADRGQGQPQHF. The DNA for the CDR3 is TGTGCCAGCAGTGCCGACAGGGGGCAGGGTCAGCCCCAGCATTTT.

This sequence joins TRBV7-3 and TRBJ2-1; 9 nucleotides align to TRBD2. This CDR3 has 13 amino acids. In germline, CDR1 is SGHTA, CDR2 FQGTGA. The trim removed 5 bases at V and 8 bases at J, leaving 4 bases unmatched. CDR3 DNA: TGTGCCAGCAGCCCCACTAGCGGGTATGAGCAGTTCTTC. Translation gives CASSPTSGYEQFF.

The rearrangement links TRBV13 to TRBJ2-7; 8 bases are a match to TRBD1. This CDR3 contains 16 residues. CDR1 and CDR2 from the germline V gene are PRHDT and FYEKMQ (reference sequence). The J segment lost 4 bases and the V segment lost 5 bases, leaving 13 bases of the junction unmatched. The CDR3 sequence is CASSPLETGVGYEQYF. The DNA of the CDR3 is TGTGCCAGCAGCCCCCTTGAGACAGGGGTAGGGTACGAGCAGTACTTC.

This chain joins TRBV11-2 and TRBJ1-2; D is perhaps TRBD1 (6 bases). V was cut by 5 bases and J by 0 bases, with 13 bases left in between. This CDR3 spans 15 amino acids. Germline V gene sequence: CDR1 SGHAT, CDR2 FQNNGV. In nucleotides, the CDR3 is TGTGCCAGCAGCCTCACCGACAGGTCTAACTATGGCTACACCTTC. Its translation: CASSLTDRSNYGYTF.

This rearrangement joins TRBV18 to TRBJ1-6, with 8 positions matching TRBD1. V trimming: 6 bases; J trimming: 10 bases; junction bases outside the gene matches: 8. The CDR3 contains 14 residues. Per germline, CDR1 KGHSH and CDR2 LQKENI. CDR3 sequence reads: CASSPGQGQSPLHF. The CDR3 DNA sequence: TGTGCCAGCTCCCCCGGACAGGGACAGTCACCCCTCCACTTT.

The genes are TRBV19 and TRBJ1-2; D is ambiguous. CDR1 LNHDA and CDR2 SQIVND come from the germline V gene (reference sequence). The CDR3 runs 15 residues. The ends were cut back, 7 bases at V and 4 bases at J, with 19 bases in the middle. CDR3 sequence (DNA): TGTGCCAGTACCGAAGTCGGAGGAAATGTCTATGGCTACACCTTC. Its protein is CASTEVGGNVYGYTF. Supplemented by reference TRBV19 and TRBJ1-2, the full variable domain reads DGGITQSPKYLFRKEGQNVTLSCEQNLNHDAMYWYRQDPGQGLRLIYYSQIVNDFQKGDIAEGYSVSREKKESFPLTVTSAQKNPTAFYLCASTEVGGNVYGYTFGSGTRLTVV.

This clone has more than one count but fewer than ten. This sample also contains other DNA sequences that code for the same CDR3. The rearrangement joins TRBV28 to TRBJ1-5; D unresolved. The germline gives CDR1 MDHEN, CDR2 SYDVKM. V was trimmed by 4 bases and J by 10 bases, leaving 11 bases between them. The CDR3 extends over 12 amino acids. CDR3 coding DNA: TGTGCCAGCAGTTCCCTGCTTGTACCCCAGCATTTT. Translation: CASSSLLVPQHF.

This sequence joins TRBV11-2 and TRBJ2-5, with a possible D match to TRBD2 (6 bases). The ends were cut back, 2 bases at V and 2 bases at J, with 12 bases in the middle. The CDR3 has 15 amino acids. Germline V lookup: CDR1 SGHAT, CDR2 FQNNGV. CDR3: CASSLPSGPQETQYF. The CDR3 DNA is TGTGCCAGCAGCTTACCAAGCGGGCCACAAGAGACCCAGTACTTC. Full variable domain (remainder filled in from reference TRBV11-2 and TRBJ2-5): EAGVAQSPRYKIIEKRQSVAFWCNPISGHATLYWYQQILGQGPKLLIQFQNNGVVDDSQLPKDRFSAERLKGVDSTLKIQPAKLEDSAVYLCASSLPSGPQETQYFGPGTRLLVL.

The chain combines TRBV2 with TRBJ1-2; 7 bases map to TRBD1. Trimming took 3 bases from V and 8 from J; bases not matched to a gene: 12. Germline V gene data show CDR1 as SNHLY and CDR2 as FYNNEI. The CDR3 is 15 residues long. For the CDR3, the DNA is TGTGCCAGCAGTGATTCTCTGACAGGGTCATACGGCTACACCTTC. Protein: CASSDSLTGSYGYTF.

A few counts support this clone. The V and J genes are TRBV6-5 and TRBJ2-7, with D unclear. The CDR3 has 11 amino acids. Germline V gene data show CDR1 as MNHEY and CDR2 as SVGAGI. Between the trimmed V and J ends, which lost 6 bases and 0 bases, there was a span of 3 bases. CDR3 in amino acids: CASRSSYEQYF. CDR3 DNA sequence: TGTGCCAGCAGATCCTCCTACGAGCAGTACTTC.

The chain is built from TRBV19 and TRBJ2-7; D is perhaps TRBD1 (5 bases). The V end lost 2 bases, the J end lost 0 bases, and 14 bases lay between the germline ends. This CDR3 spans 16 amino acids. Per germline, CDR1 LNHDA and CDR2 SQIVND (reference sequence). CDR3 bases: TGTGCCAGTAGTATAAAGGGGAACGTACTCTCCTACGAGCAGTACTTC. This codes for CASSIKGNVLSYEQYF.

The V and J genes are TRBV11-2 and TRBJ2-5, with 7 bases fitting TRBD1. CDR1 and CDR2 (germline): SGHAT, FQNNGV. V was pared by 1 base and J by 5 bases, with 4 bases of the junction left unmatched. The CDR3 is 14 residues long. The CDR3 coding sequence is TGTGCCAGCAGCTTAGTACAGGGGCTGGAGACCCAGTACTTC. Amino acids: CASSLVQGLETQYF.

Only a few counts were recorded for this clone. CDR3 DNA sequence: TGTGCCAGCAGCCAAGACAGGGCATATGGCTACACCTTC. It yields the protein CASSQDRAYGYTF. The chain links TRBV14 to TRBJ1-2, with a possible D match to TRBD1 (5 bases). CDR1 is SGHDN and CDR2 is FVKESK in the germline V gene. The CDR3 extends over 13 amino acids. V dropped 0 bases and J dropped 5 bases, with 7 bases sitting between them.

CDR3 loop: CASSLGQDHEQFF. For the CDR3, the DNA is TGTGCCAGCAGCCTTGGACAGGACCATGAGCAGTTCTTC. The rearrangement links TRBV14 to TRBJ2-1; TRBD1 agrees at 7 bases. V lost 4 bases to trimming and J lost 8 bases; unmatched junction nucleotides: 5. This CDR3 region has 13 residues. The germline CDR1 and CDR2 sequences are SGHDN and FVKESK.

The chain carries TRBV7-2 and TRBJ1-2; D unresolved. CDR1 is SGHTA, CDR2 FQGNSA, per germline. V dropped 2 bases and J dropped 1 base, with 8 bases sitting between them. The CDR3 extends over 14 amino acids. The CDR3 is CASSLSGNNYGYTF. The CDR3 bases are TGTGCCAGCAGCTTATCCGGGAATAACTATGGCTACACCTTC.

The chain combines TRBV7-5 with TRBJ2-7; the table's TRBD1 call for D was not verified on the DNA. TRBV7-5 is annotated as a pseudogene. This CDR3 region has 17 residues. DNA of the CDR3: TGTGCCAGAAGCTTAGTTCCTCAAGGGACAGGGGCTAACGAGCAGTACTTC. Translating it yields CARSLVPQGTGANEQYF.

This chain connects TRBV5-1 to TRBJ1-2, with D unclear. Germline-derived CDR1 and CDR2 are SGHRS and YFSETQ. The CDR3 is made up of 13 amino acids. Trimming left V 0 bases short and J 6 bases short, with 9 bases between. The CDR3 nucleotides read TGCGCCAGCAGCTTGGCTGGGTATAATGGCTACACCTTC. Translated, it gives CASSLAGYNGYTF. Supplemented by reference TRBV5-1 and TRBJ1-2, the full variable domain reads KAGVTQTPRYLIKTRGQQVTLSCSPISGHRSVSWYQQTPGQGLQFLFEYFSETQRNKGNFPGRFSGRQFSNSRSEMNVSTLELGDSALYLCASSLAGYNGYTFGSGTRLTVV.

By proportion, this clone is medium-sized. This rearrangement joins TRBV5-4 to TRBJ2-1; 7 bases are a match to TRBD2. V was clipped by 1 base and J by 4 bases; unmatched bases: 2. The germline gives CDR1 SGHNT, CDR2 YYREEE (reference sequence). The CDR3 covers 14 residues. CDR3 nucleotide sequence: TGTGCCAGCAGCTTGATGGGGGGGTACAATGAGCAGTTCTTC. Its translation: CASSLMGGYNEQFF.

This rearrangement joins TRBV5-6 to TRBJ2-3; TRBD2 might be the D (6 bases). The CDR3 has 15 residues. CDR1 is SGHDT and CDR2 is YYEEEE in the germline V gene. V was pared by 2 bases and J by 1 base, with 11 bases between. The CDR3: CASSFPGERTDTQYF. In nucleotides, the CDR3 is TGTGCCAGCAGCTTTCCGGGGGAGCGCACAGATACGCAGTATTTT.

Comments on this clone: Other DNA sequences of this sample code for an identical CDR3. The J gene is TRBJ2-7, the V gene TRBV7-9, with a possible D match to TRBD1 (6 bases). Germline V lookup: CDR1 SEHNR, CDR2 FQNEAQ (reference sequence). The CDR3 covers 12 residues. Deletions cut 4 bases from V and 4 bases from J, with 8 bases between. CDR3 sequence: CASSSQGYEQYF. The CDR3 nucleotides read TGTGCCAGCAGCTCACAGGGTTACGAGCAGTACTTC.

The CDR3 nucleotides read TGCGCCAGCAGCCAAGGTGATAACAATCAGCCCCAGCATTTT. As protein: CASSQGDNNQPQHF. The rearrangement joins TRBV4-1 to TRBJ1-5, with unresolved D. The CDR3 has 14 residues. From germline, CDR1 is MGHRA and CDR2 YSYEKL. The V and J ends lost 1 base and 3 bases respectively, with 7 bases between them.